Below, one TCR beta chain is given with its context. The antigen is unknown. The ends were cut back, 7 bases at V and 7 bases at J, with 20 bases in the middle. Germline-derived CDR1 and CDR2 are MDHEN and SYDVKM. This CDR3 has 15 amino acids. TCR sequencing used cDNA made by reverse transcription of extracted RNA. TCRdb keeps only in-frame clones here, not all; method: immunoSEQ multiplex PCR. This table holds under 35,000 clones, 65% to 80% found once. The entry originates in a study of CD8+ T cells in alopecia areata. Broader study findings: Sharing of TCRs across patients appeared less clear than in mice, possibly for HLA-related reasons. Sequencing of scalp tissue also captures the resident alphabeta T cells of normal skin.

Alopecia areata patients provided lesional scalp punch biopsies and peripheral blood, both collected for the study. CD4+ and CD8+ T cells were sorted from PBMCs stained for CD3, CD4 and CD8. Input material: NKG2D-low CD8+ T cells sorted from blood. The source is a human donor with alopecia areata. The chain uses TRBV28 and TRBJ2-1, with D uncertain. The CDR3 loop is CASKGGDFAHNEQFF. CDR3 bases: TGTGCCAGCAAAGGCGGTGACTTTGCTCATAATGAGCAGTTCTTC.